One T cell receptor beta chain is described in this entry. Its specificity is not known. The record originates from a study of cytomegalovirus exposure and HLA in healthy donors. Overall study results and limits: Per published reports, the classifier diagnosed cytomegalovirus status with high specificity and sensitivity. Most TCR sequences proved rare, with some public TCRs found in many donors. Donors were assumed by presence/absence analyses to have roughly uniform sequencing depth.

PCR amplification relied on 60 Vbeta primers (plus 13 Jbeta primers). Libraries were prepared by immunoSEQ multiplex PCR; TCRdb keeps only in-frame clonotypes and omits some of them. Among about 140,000 clones listed, around 80% were seen once. Germline V CDR1 and CDR2: SQVTM, ANQGSEA. Trimming took 1 base from V and 1 from J, leaving 7 bases between them. The CDR3 totals 13 residues. The chain uses TRBV29-1 and TRBJ1-1, with D possibly TRBD1 on 5 matching bases. The receptor was isolated from a woman aged 45-60 years in good health and CMV-seropositive. Material for sequencing was PBMCs. CDR3 region: CSVEATGNTEAFF. Here the CDR3 DNA reads TGCAGCGTTGAAGCAACAGGGAACACTGAAGCTTTCTTT.